The source of this TCR beta chain is a study of blood T cell repertoires in COVID-19. Study details: Samples representing acute and convalescent COVID-19 were sourced from the United States, Italy and Spain. The cDNA or gDNA used as material had been derived from T cells, B-cell-depleted T cells, or PBMCs.

In the authors' methods: Reference gene primer amplification gave nucleated cell count estimates. Repertoires were generated with immunoSEQ multiplex PCR, while TCRdb's copy carries only in-frame clones and drops some. V, J and clone size reflect that table, while D and trimming were determined from the DNA. This sample has 65,000 to 100,000 clones, with around nine tenths found just once. Trimming took off 4 bases at V and 6 bases at J, with 15 bases between the two ends. The germline CDR1 and CDR2 sequences are LNHDA and SQIVND (reference sequence). This CDR3 is built from 15 residues. The sequenced material came from peripheral blood. The source of this sequence is a woman of 80 years or more with acute or convalescent COVID-19. J is TRBJ2-2 and V is TRBV19, with D perhaps matching TRBD1 (6 bases). In DNA, the CDR3 is TGTGCCAGTAGTAAAGGGGGAATTTGGTCCGGGGAGCTGTTTTTT. Its translation is CASSKGGIWSGELFF.